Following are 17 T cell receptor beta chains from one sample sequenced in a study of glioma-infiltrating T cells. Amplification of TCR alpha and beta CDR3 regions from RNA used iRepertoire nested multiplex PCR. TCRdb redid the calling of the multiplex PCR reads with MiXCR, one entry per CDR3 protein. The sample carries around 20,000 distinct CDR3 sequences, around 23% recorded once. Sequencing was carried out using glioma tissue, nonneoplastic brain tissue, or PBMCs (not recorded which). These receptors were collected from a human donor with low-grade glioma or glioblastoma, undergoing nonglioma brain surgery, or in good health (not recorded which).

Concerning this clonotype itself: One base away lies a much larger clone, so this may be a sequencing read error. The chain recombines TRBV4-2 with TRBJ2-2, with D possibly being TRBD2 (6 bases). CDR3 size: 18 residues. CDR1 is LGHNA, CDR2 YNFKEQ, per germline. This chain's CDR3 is CASSQDPADLEDTGGLFF. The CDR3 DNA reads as TGTGCCAGCAGCCAAGATCCTGCAGATCTCGAGGACACCGGGGGGCTGTTTTTT.

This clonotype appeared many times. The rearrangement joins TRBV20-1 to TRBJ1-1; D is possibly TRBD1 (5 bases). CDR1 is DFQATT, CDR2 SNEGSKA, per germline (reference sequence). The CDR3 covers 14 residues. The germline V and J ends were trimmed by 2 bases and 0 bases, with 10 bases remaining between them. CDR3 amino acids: CSARIDSMNTEAFF. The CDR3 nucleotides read TGCAGTGCTAGAATAGACAGCATGAACACTGAAGCTTTCTTT.

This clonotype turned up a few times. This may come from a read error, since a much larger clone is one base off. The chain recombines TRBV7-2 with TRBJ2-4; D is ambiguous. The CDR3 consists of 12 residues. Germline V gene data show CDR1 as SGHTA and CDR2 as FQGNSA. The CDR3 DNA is TGTGCCCGCAGCCCTAATCCGATTATTCAGTACTTC. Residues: CARSPNPIIQYF. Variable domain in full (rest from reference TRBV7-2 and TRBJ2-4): GAGVSQSPSNKVTEKGKDVELRCDPISGHTALYWYRQSLGQGLEFLIYFQGNSAPDKSGLPSDRFSAERTGGSVSTLTIQRTQQEDSAVYLCARSPNPIIQYFGAGTRLSVL.

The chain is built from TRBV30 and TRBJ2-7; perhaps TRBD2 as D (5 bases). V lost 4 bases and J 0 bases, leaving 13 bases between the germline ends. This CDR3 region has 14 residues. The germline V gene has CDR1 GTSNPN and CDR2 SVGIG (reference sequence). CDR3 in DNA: TGTGCCTGGAACCGGGGAACCAGCTCCTACGAGCAGTACTTC. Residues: CAWNRGTSSYEQYF.

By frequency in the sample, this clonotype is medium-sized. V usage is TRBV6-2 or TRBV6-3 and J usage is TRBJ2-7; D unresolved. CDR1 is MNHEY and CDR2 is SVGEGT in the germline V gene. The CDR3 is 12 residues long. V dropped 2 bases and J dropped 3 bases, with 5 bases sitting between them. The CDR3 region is CASSYLDYEQYF. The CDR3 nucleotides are TGTGCCAGCAGTTACCTCGACTACGAGCAGTACTTC.

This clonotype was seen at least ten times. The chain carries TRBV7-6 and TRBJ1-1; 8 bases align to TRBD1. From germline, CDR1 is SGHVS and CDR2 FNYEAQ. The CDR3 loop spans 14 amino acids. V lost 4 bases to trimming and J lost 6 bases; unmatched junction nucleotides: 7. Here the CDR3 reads CASSSQGAISEAFF. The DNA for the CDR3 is TGTGCCAGCAGCTCGCAGGGGGCTATTTCTGAAGCTTTCTTT.

CDR3 DNA: TGTGCCAGCAGTTTTTCCCGGGACAGAGCCTGCTCTGGGGCCAACGTCCTGACTTTC. Translated, it gives CASSFSRDRACSGANVLTF. J is TRBJ2-6 and V is TRBV6-2 or TRBV6-3, with 7 nucleotides matching TRBD1. Germline CDR1 MNHEY, CDR2 SVGEGT. The trim removed 4 bases at V and 0 bases at J, leaving 12 bases unmatched. The CDR3 covers 19 residues.

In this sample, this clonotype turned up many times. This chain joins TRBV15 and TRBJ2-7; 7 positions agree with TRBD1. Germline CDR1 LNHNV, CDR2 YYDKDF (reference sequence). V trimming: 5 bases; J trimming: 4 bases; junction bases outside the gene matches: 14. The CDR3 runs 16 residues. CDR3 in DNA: TGTGCCACCAGCTCCCCCCGACAGGGTGTAAGGTACGAGCAGTACTTC. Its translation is CATSSPRQGVRYEQYF.

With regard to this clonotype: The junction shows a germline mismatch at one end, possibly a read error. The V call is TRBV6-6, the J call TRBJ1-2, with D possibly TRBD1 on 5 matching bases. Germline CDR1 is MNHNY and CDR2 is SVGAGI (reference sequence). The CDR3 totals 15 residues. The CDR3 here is CASKPDKGQNYGYIF. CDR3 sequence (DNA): TGTGCCAGCAAACCAGACAAGGGGCAAAACTATGGCTACATCTTC.

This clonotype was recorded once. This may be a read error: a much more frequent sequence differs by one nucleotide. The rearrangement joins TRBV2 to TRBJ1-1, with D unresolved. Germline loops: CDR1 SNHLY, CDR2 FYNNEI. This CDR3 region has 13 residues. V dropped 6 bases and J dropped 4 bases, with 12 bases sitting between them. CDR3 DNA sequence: TGTGCCAGCAGCGAGACATTGGGCACTGAAGCTTTCTTT. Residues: CASSETLGTEAFF. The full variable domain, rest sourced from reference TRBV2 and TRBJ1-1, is EPEVTQTPSHQVTQMGQEVILRCVPISNHLYFYWYRQILGQKVEFLVSFYNNEISEKSEIFDDQFSVERPDGSNFTLKIRSTKLEDSAMYFCASSETLGTEAFFGQGTRLTVV.

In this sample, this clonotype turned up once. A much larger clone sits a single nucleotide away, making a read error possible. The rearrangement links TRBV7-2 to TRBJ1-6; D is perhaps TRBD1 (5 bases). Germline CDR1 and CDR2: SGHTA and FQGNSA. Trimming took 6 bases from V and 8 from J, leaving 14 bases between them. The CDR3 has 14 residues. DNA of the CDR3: TGTGCCAGCAGTCAGACAGTCCTGGATTCACCCCTCCACTTT. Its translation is CASSQTVLDSPLHF.

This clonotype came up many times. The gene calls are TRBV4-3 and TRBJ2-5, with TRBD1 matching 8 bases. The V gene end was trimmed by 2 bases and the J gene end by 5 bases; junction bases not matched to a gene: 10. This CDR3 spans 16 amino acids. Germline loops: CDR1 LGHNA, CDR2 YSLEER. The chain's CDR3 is CASSQSYHGQGETQYF. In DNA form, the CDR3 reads TGCGCCAGCAGCCAATCTTACCATGGACAGGGTGAGACCCAGTACTTC.

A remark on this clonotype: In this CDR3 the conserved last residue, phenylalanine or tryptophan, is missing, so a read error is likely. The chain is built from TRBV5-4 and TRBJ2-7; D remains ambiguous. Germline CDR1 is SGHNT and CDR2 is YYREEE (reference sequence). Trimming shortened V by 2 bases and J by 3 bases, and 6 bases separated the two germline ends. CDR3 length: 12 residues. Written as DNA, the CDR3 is TGTGCCAGCAGCTTTTCGGGCTACGAGCAGTACTTG. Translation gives CASSFSGYEQYL.

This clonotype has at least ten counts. CDR3 coding DNA: TGTGCCAGCAGTTTCTCTCAGCCACTAGCCAAAAACATTCAGTACTTC. The encoded protein is CASSFSQPLAKNIQYF. V usage is TRBV27 and J usage is TRBJ2-4; D gene ambiguous. Germline lookup yields CDR1 MNHEY and CDR2 SMNVEV (reference sequence). Trimming took off 3 bases at V and 0 bases at J, with 12 bases between the two ends. The CDR3 length is 16 residues.

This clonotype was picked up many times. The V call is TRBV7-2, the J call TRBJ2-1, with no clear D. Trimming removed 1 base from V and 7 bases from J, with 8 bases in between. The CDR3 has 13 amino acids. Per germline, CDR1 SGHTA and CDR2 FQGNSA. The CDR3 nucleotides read TGTGCCAGCAGCTTAGAACTATGGAATGAGCAGTTCTTC. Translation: CASSLELWNEQFF.

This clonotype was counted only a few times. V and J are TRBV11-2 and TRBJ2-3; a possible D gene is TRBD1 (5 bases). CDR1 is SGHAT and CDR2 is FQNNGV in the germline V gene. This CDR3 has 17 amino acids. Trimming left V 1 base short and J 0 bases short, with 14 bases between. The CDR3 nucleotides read TGTGCCAGCAGCTTAGTCGGTCAGGGCTTTAGCACAGATACGCAGTATTTT. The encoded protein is CASSLVGQGFSTDTQYF.

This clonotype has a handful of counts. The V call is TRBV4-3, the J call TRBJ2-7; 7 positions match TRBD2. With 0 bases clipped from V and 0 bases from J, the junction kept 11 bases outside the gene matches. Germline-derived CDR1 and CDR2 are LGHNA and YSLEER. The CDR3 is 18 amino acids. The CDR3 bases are TGCGCCAGCAGCCAAGATTGGGGGGGGACCCCGAGCTCCTACGAGCAGTACTTC. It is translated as CASSQDWGGTPSSYEQYF.